This T cell receptor beta chain was retrieved from a study of a mutant IDH1 vaccine in newly diagnosed glioma (dated by TCRdb to about 2021). In terms of the full investigation: Of the approximately 35 treated patients, approximately 60% were male and around 40% were female, and a mean age of around 40 years was recorded. Before enrollment, most patients had been given radiochemotherapy with temozolomide as standard therapy, while the rest had received either radiotherapy alone or temozolomide alone. Six visits were used for peripheral blood collection: V03 (baseline), V05, V07, V10, V12 and V13. Longitudinal TCRB deep sequencing was performed for about 25 treated patients wherever samples were available for exploratory analyses. General conclusions and limits of the study: It was noted by the authors that analyses of patient blood samples could not be reproduced owing to sample limitations. Selection of PBMC samples for TCRB deep sequencing was based on availability. No apparent relationship was observed between pseudoprogression and alterations in the top peripheral T cell clonotypes detected by TCRB sequencing. Immune responses induced by the vaccine were seen in more than 85% of patients across multiple MHC alleles.

Notes on this clone: Which antigen it targets is not known. No quality values exist for individual bases; no much larger clone is one base distant.

Via the germline V gene, CDR1 is MNHNS and CDR2 SASEGT. From its cysteine to its phenylalanine, the CDR3 spans 16 amino acids. The read is trimmed to its CDR3 DNA, 48 bases read in frame from base 1. Trimmed from V: 3 bases; trimmed from J: 1 base; junction bases lacking a gene match: 4. This specimen's time point label, per the study, means: baseline, week 1 (first vaccination visit). The sample's treatment or condition label, in plain terms: pre-vaccination baseline after standard-of-care therapy. Donors had newly diagnosed WHO grade 3 or 4 IDH1-mutant astrocytomas with loss of nuclear ATRX. The samples were drawn from NOA16, a multicentre, single-arm, open-label phase I trial in Germany that tested a mutant IDH1 peptide vaccine in humans for the first time. Blood drawn at visit V03 was used as the baseline sample for immunogenicity testing. Genomic DNA for TCRB sequencing was extracted from EDTA blood using the DNeasy Blood and Tissue Kit.

Library preparation was by the immunoSEQ multiplex PCR assay. Rearranged TCR beta chain sequences were amplified with the hsTCRB Kit following the manufacturer's protocol. TCRB libraries were sequenced on an Illumina MiSeq. For the original study's pipeline: The kit vendor's proprietary platform handled demultiplexing, trimming and gene mapping. In TCRdb, the immuneACCESS table is reduced to in-frame sequences with V and J assigned. These tables do not hold every clone; where another copy was compared, an unresolved V gene accounts for under half, and the others remain unexplained. V, J and clone size are those of that table, while D and trimming were read from the DNA. Counted in this sample were about 92,000 clones; about four fifths of them appeared once. 7.5% of the sample is taken by the ten largest.

This chain joins TRBV6-1 to TRBJ2-4; TRBD2 fits 9 bases in the junction. The specimen comprised PBMCs, sampled from a glioma patient treated with radiotherapy, temozolomide or both. This TCR was sampled from a man aged 35 to 55 with glioma. The sequence in DNA is TGTGCCAGCAGTGACCTTAGCGGGGGTGCCAAAAACATTCAGTACTTC. Its translation is CASSDLSGGAKNIQYF.